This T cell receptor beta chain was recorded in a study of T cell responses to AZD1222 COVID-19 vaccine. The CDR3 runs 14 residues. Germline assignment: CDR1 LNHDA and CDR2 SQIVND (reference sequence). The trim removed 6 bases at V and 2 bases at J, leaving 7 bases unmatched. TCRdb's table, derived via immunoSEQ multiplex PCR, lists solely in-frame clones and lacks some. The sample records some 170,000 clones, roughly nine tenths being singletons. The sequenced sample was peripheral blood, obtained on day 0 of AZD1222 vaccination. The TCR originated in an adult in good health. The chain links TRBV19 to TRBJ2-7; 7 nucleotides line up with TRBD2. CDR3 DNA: TGTGCCAGTAGCAACCCGGGGGGAACCTACGAGCAGTACTTC. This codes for CASSNPGGTYEQYF. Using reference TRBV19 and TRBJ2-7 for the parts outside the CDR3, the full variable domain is DGGITQSPKYLFRKEGQNVTLSCEQNLNHDAMYWYRQDPGQGLRLIYYSQIVNDFQKGDIAEGYSVSREKKESFPLTVTSAQKNPTAFYLCASSNPGGTYEQYFGPGTRLTVT.